This paragraph covers one T cell receptor (beta chain) sequence. Its antigen is as yet unknown. TCRdb's copy holds only in-frame clones and misses some; the assay was immunoSEQ multiplex PCR. Of tens of thousands of clones in the sample, less than 90% were seen once. The data were obtained in a study of OX40 agonist ivuxolimab in advanced cancers. Study details: Prior therapy, whether anti-PD-1, anti-PD-L1 or anti-CTLA-4, was allowed, and 40% had some.

The germline CDR1 and CDR2 sequences are SGHRS and YFSETQ. This CDR3 contains 13 residues. Losses at the gene ends were 2 bases for V and 8 bases for J; bases not matched to a gene: 3. Whole-study findings and limits: Still undetermined is the antigen specificity of the expanded peripheral T cells. The CD4+ and CD8+ T cells in the blood had expanded clonally by week 6 at 0.1 to 3.0 mg/kg.

The source is an adult with an advanced solid tumor such as melanoma, head and neck, liver or kidney cancer. Sequencing used CD4+ or CD8+ T cells sorted from blood, obtained in a trial of the OX40 agonist ivuxolimab. The chain joins TRBV5-1 to TRBJ2-2; TRBD1 matches at 7 bases. In nucleotides, the CDR3 is TGCGCCAGCAGCTTCCGACAGGGAGGGGAGCTGTTTTTT. This codes for CASSFRQGGELFF.